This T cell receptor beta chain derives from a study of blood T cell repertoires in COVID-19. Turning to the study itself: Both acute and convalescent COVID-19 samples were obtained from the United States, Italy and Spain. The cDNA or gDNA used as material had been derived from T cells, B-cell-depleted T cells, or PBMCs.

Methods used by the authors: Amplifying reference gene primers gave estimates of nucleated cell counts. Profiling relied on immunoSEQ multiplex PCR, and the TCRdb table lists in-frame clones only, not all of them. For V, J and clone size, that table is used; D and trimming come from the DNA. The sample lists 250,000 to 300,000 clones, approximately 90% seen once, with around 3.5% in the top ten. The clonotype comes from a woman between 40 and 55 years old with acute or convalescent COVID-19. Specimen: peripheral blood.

Here the CDR3 reads CASSADQGRGTDTQYF. DNA for the CDR3: TGTGCCAGCAGCGCAGACCAGGGGCGGGGCACAGATACGCAGTATTTT. This chain uses TRBV9 with TRBJ2-3, with D perhaps matching TRBD1 (6 bases). The CDR3 runs 16 residues. Trimming removed 3 bases at V and 1 base at J, with 15 bases between. Germline-derived CDR1 and CDR2 are SGDLS and YYNGEE.